This TCR beta chain was identified in a study of cytomegalovirus exposure and HLA in healthy donors. Study findings and constraints: There were some V segments, including TRBV6-2 and TRBV6-3, excluded as indistinguishable. Most TCR sequences were uncommon, yet certain public TCRs appeared in many donors.

PCR employed 60 Vbeta and 13 Jbeta primers. TCRdb keeps only in-frame clones here, not all; method: immunoSEQ multiplex PCR. The sample shows 100,000 to 150,000 clones, more than 60% of them seen only once. The V segment lost 5 bases and the J segment 2 bases; nucleotides outside the gene matches: 4. The CDR3 has 15 amino acids. Germline CDR1 is MGHDK and CDR2 is SYGVNS. Comment on this clone: Its specificity is unknown.

Sample: PBMCs. The origin of this receptor is a woman aged 40 to 50 in good health and CMV-seronegative. This rearrangement joins TRBV25-1 to TRBJ2-3, with 10 bases fitting TRBD2. The CDR3, as DNA: TGTGCCAGCAGTAGAGCGGGGGGGCACACAGATACGCAGTATTTT. Residues: CASSRAGGHTDTQYF.